The entry below describes one T cell receptor (beta chain). These data originate in a study of blood T cell repertoires in COVID-19. Measured with immunoSEQ multiplex PCR; TCRdb has only the in-frame clones, and not every one. The data contain under 250,000 clones, roughly four fifths of them seen just once; the ten biggest clones take up approximately 4.7%. The TCR originated in a man over 45 with active or convalescent COVID-19. Sequenced: peripheral blood.

CDR3 loop: CASSQGGADEKLFF. The CDR3 DNA reads as TGCGCCAGCAGCCAGGGGGGGGCGGATGAAAAACTGTTTTTT. The genes are TRBV4-3 and TRBJ1-4; the D gene is possibly TRBD1 (6 bases). Germline CDR1 and CDR2: LGHNA and YSLEER. The CDR3 contains 14 residues. V was pared by 3 bases and J by 6 bases, with 11 bases between.